This is a list of T cell receptor beta chains from one sample in a study of blood T cell repertoires in COVID-19. Only in-frame clones appear in the TCRdb table, and some are missing; sequencing was by immunoSEQ multiplex PCR. There are tens of thousands of clones in the sample; roughly four fifths occur only once, and around a third lies in the top ten. The material sequenced was peripheral blood. The origin of the receptors is a man in his 60s with COVID-19, enrolled during active disease. The CDR3 runs from the conserved cysteine through the conserved F or W. Each record gives: D gene, V gene, J gene, CDR3 DNA, CDR3 protein. The D gene is left open where the match is weak.

>TRBD2|TRBV24-1|TRBJ2-3
TGTGCCACCAGTGCGGGACTAGCGGGGAACACAGATACGCAGTATTTT
CATSAGLAGNTDTQYF
>TRBD2|TRBV14|TRBJ2-3
TGTGCCAGCAGCCATCCCGGGGGGGGGAAGACGCAGTATTTT
CASSHPGGGKTQYF
>NA|TRBV6-5|TRBJ2-2
TGTGCCAGCAGTTACCTTAGCGGATACACCGGGGAGCTGTTTTTT
CASSYLSGYTGELFF
>NA|TRBV3-1/TRBV3-2|TRBJ2-1
TGTGCCAGCAGCCGGGCGGGGGCCCCCTACAATGAGCAGTTCTTC
CASSRAGAPYNEQFF
>TRBD2|TRBV7-3|TRBJ2-2
TGTGCCAGCAGCTTAGTTCCCCTGGCGGGCGGGAGCAAAACCGGGGAGCTGTTTTTT
CASSLVPLAGGSKTGELFF
>TRBD2|TRBV4-1|TRBJ2-5
TGCGCCAGCAGCCAGGGACTAGCGGGGGGGCAAGAGACCCAGTACTTC
CASSQGLAGGQETQYF
>NA|TRBV4-1|TRBJ2-7
TGCGCCAGCAACGAAGGGGGATACTCCTACGAGCAGTACTTC
CASNEGGYSYEQYF
>NA|TRBV6-5|TRBJ2-1
TGTGCCAGCAAGGTAACGGGAGCAAGCCACAATGAGCAGTTCTTC
CASKVTGASHNEQFF
>NA|TRBV9|TRBJ1-1
TGTGCCAGCAGCGTCCGGGAACAGAACACTGAAGCTTTCTTT
CASSVREQNTEAFF
>TRBD2|TRBV5-5|TRBJ2-3
TGTGCCAGCAGCCCTCCTCCTAGCGGCAGCACAGATACGCAGTATTTT
CASSPPPSGSTDTQYF